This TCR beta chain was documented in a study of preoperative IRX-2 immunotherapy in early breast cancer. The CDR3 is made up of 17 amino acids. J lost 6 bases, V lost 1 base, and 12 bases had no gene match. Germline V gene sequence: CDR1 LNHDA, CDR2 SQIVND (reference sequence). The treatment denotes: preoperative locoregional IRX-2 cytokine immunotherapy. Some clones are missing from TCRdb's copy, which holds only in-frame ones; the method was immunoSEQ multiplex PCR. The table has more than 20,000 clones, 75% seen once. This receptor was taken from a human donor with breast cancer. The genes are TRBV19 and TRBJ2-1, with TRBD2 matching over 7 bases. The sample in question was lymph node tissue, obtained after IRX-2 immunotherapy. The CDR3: CASSIGGAGLAANEQFF. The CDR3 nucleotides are TGTGCCAGTAGTATAGGAGGGGCTGGCCTAGCGGCCAATGAGCAGTTCTTC.